This TCR beta chain was observed in a study of T cell changes during pregnancy in multiple sclerosis. Produced via immunoSEQ multiplex PCR; TCRdb's table is partial and in-frame only. The sample lists roughly 43,000 clones; roughly 91% were seen once. V shed 5 bases and J shed 2 bases, with 13 bases lying between them. The CDR3 contains 14 residues. Germline V gene sequence: CDR1 PRHDT, CDR2 FYEKMQ (reference sequence). The sequence came from a female donor with multiple sclerosis, enrolled in a pregnancy study. Sequencing was performed on CD4+ T cells from peripheral blood mononuclear cells, taken in the third trimester of pregnancy. The V gene is TRBV13, the J gene TRBJ2-7, with D maybe TRBD1 (5 bases). DNA for the CDR3: TGTGCCAGCAGCCCACTGACAGTGACCTACGAGCAGTACTTC. It is translated as CASSPLTVTYEQYF.